One TCR beta chain is described in this entry. The antigen is undetermined. This sample was taken from a study of pediatric ulcerative colitis. The protocol was immunoSEQ multiplex PCR, while the TCRdb copy is restricted to in-frame clones and leaves out a portion. Of 30,000 to 40,000 clones in the sample, about 81% were seen once. CDR3 length equals 16 residues. During colonoscopy, one to two rectal pinch biopsies were collected. Whole-study findings and limits: Two patients' blood samples yielded substantially fewer templates.

V usage is TRBV21-1 and J usage is TRBJ2-3; TRBD1 was called by the table and not checked on the DNA. TRBV21-1 is noted as a pseudogene. This sequence originates from a boy between 5 and 17 years old with mild ulcerative colitis. Source material: gut tissue. The CDR3 nucleotides read TGTGCCAGCAGCAAGCTTCCCAAGGGGGGCACAGATACGCAGTATTTT. Amino acid sequence: CASSKLPKGGTDTQYF.